This T cell receptor beta chain stems from a study of T cells in localized non-small cell lung cancer. Data came from immunoSEQ multiplex PCR; TCRdb stores just in-frame clones and leaves some out. The repertoire holds about 64,000 clones, with about four fifths as singletons. The sequencing used PBMCs, collected before any cancer treatment. This receptor was taken from a man aged 40-75 years with stage II lung adenocarcinoma.

Written as DNA, the CDR3 is TGCGCCAGCAGCTTGGGGGGGCCAGAAGCTTTCTTT. This codes for CASSLGGPEAFF. The chain employs TRBV5-1 and TRBJ1-1; the D gene is possibly TRBD1 (6 bases). The germline CDR1 and CDR2 sequences are SGHRS and YFSETQ. CDR3 length: 12 residues. Trimming removed 0 bases from V and 8 bases from J, with 8 bases in between.